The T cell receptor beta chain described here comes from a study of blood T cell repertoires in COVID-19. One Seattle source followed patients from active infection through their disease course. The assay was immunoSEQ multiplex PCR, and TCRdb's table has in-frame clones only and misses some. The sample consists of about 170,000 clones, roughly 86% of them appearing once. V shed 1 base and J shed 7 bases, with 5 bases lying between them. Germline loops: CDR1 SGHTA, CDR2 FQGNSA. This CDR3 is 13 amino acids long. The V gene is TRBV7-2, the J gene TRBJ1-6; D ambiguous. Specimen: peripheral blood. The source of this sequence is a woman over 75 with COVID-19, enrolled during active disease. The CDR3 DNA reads TGTGCCAGCAGCTTAGACCGGAATTCACCCCTCCACTTT. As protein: CASSLDRNSPLHF.